This T cell receptor beta chain was sequenced in a study of cytomegalovirus exposure and HLA in healthy donors. Trimming removed 5 bases from V and 0 bases from J, with 14 bases in between. The CDR3 has 16 amino acids. Germline V gives CDR1 SEHNR, CDR2 FQNEAQ (reference sequence). The PCR was carried out with 60 Vbeta primers and 13 Jbeta primers. The assay was immunoSEQ multiplex PCR, and TCRdb's table has in-frame clones only and misses some. The table records 150,000 to 200,000 clones, 71% of them present only once. The sequence came from a woman younger than 45 in good health and CMV-seronegative. Sequenced sample: PBMCs. The chain recombines TRBV7-9 with TRBJ1-5; a possible D gene is TRBD1 (6 bases). The CDR3 loop is CASSLGVDSSNQPQHF. The CDR3 DNA reads TGTGCCAGCAGCCTAGGAGTGGACAGTAGCAATCAGCCCCAGCATTTT.